The subject of this entry is one T cell receptor (beta chain). The sample belongs to a study of technical replicates of blood from a few donors. The CDR3 has 16 residues. The V gene's germline CDR1 is SGHDN and CDR2 FVKESK. V gave up 2 bases and J gave up 2 bases, with 13 bases separating them. Assay used: immunoSEQ multiplex PCR; TCRdb lists only in-frame clones, some missing. The data contain about 14,000 clones, roughly 83% of them seen just once; the ten biggest clones take up about 10%. The TCR sequence derives from a human donor in good health. V and J are TRBV14 and TRBJ2-1; D possibly corresponds to TRBD2 (6 bases). Material for sequencing was PBMCs. DNA of the CDR3: TGTGCCAGCAGCCAATCCAGCGGAGGGGCCTACAATGAGCAGTTCTTC. It specifies CASSQSSGGAYNEQFF.